This is a list of T cell receptor beta chains from one sample in a study of blood T cell repertoires in COVID-19. Here immunoSEQ multiplex PCR was the method, and the copy in TCRdb shows in-frame clones only, minus some. The table lists some 150,000 clones, just under 85% of them singletons. The source material was peripheral blood. These receptors came from a woman in her thirties or forties with active or convalescent COVID-19. CDR3s include the opening cysteine and the closing phenylalanine or tryptophan. D genes are given only for firm matches. Clone size appears in some rows only: once, few, many, or a class for an expanded clone.

v_call: TRBV10-1; d_call: NA; clone_size: NA; j_call: TRBJ1-2; cdr3_aa: CASSESVVPAFDTF; cdr3_nt: TGCGCCAGCAGTGAGAGCGTGGTTCCAGCCTTTGACACCTTC
v_call: TRBV10-2; d_call: TRBD1; clone_size: few; j_call: TRBJ1-5; cdr3_aa: CASSDGQGINQPQHF; cdr3_nt: TGCGCCAGCAGTGATGGACAGGGAATCAATCAGCCCCAGCATTTT
v_call: TRBV27; d_call: TRBD1; clone_size: NA; j_call: TRBJ1-6; cdr3_aa: CASSRDRDYNSPLHF; cdr3_nt: TGTGCCAGCAGCCGGGACAGGGACTATAATTCACCCCTCCACTTT
v_call: TRBV27; d_call: TRBD1; clone_size: NA; j_call: TRBJ1-1; cdr3_aa: CASSLFGDREIWGTEAFF; cdr3_nt: TGTGCCAGCAGTTTATTCGGGGACAGGGAAATTTGGGGCACTGAAGCTTTCTTT
v_call: TRBV9; d_call: NA; clone_size: NA; j_call: TRBJ2-1; cdr3_aa: CASRPPPTGLSNNEQFF; cdr3_nt: TGTGCCAGCAGACCACCTCCTACGGGACTTAGTAACAATGAGCAGTTCTTC
v_call: TRBV6-4; d_call: TRBD2; clone_size: NA; j_call: TRBJ2-3; cdr3_aa: CASSLTSGGLTDTQYF; cdr3_nt: TGTGCCAGCAGTCTCACTAGCGGGGGCTTGACAGATACGCAGTATTTT
v_call: TRBV6-2/TRBV6-3; d_call: NA; clone_size: NA; j_call: TRBJ1-2; cdr3_aa: CASSSSRDSIYGYTF; cdr3_nt: TGTGCCAGCAGTTCGTCCCGGGACTCAATCTATGGCTACACCTTC
v_call: TRBV2; d_call: NA; clone_size: NA; j_call: TRBJ1-6; cdr3_aa: CASSEADIGNSPLHF; cdr3_nt: TGTGCCAGCAGTGAAGCGGACATCGGGAATTCACCCCTCCACTTT
v_call: TRBV5-1; d_call: TRBD1; clone_size: NA; j_call: TRBJ2-1; cdr3_aa: CASSTPGTGSQEQFF; cdr3_nt: TGCGCCAGCAGCACCCCCGGGACAGGGAGTCAGGAGCAGTTCTTC
v_call: TRBV7-9; d_call: TRBD1; clone_size: NA; j_call: TRBJ1-1; cdr3_aa: CASSYRGTGNTEAFF; cdr3_nt: TGTGCCAGCAGCTACAGGGGGACGGGTAACACTGAAGCTTTCTTT
v_call: TRBV6-5; d_call: TRBD1; clone_size: NA; j_call: TRBJ1-1; cdr3_aa: CASSYYVSGGARAFF; cdr3_nt: TGTGCCAGCAGTTACTACGTGTCAGGGGGCGCGAGAGCTTTCTTT
v_call: TRBV7-9; d_call: NA; clone_size: once; j_call: TRBJ1-4; cdr3_aa: CASSLVGGVNEKLFF; cdr3_nt: TGTGCCAGCAGCTTAGTCGGGGGTGTTAATGAAAAACTGTTTTTT
v_call: TRBV6-5; d_call: NA; clone_size: NA; j_call: TRBJ1-2; cdr3_aa: CASAHRQGSGYTF; cdr3_nt: TGTGCCAGCGCCCATCGTCAGGGGTCCGGCTACACCTTC
v_call: TRBV6-5; d_call: NA; clone_size: NA; j_call: TRBJ1-1; cdr3_aa: CASSFGRSSEGAFF; cdr3_nt: TGTGCCAGCAGTTTTGGTCGTTCCTCGGAGGGGGCTTTCTTT
v_call: TRBV29-1; d_call: TRBD1; clone_size: NA; j_call: TRBJ2-3; cdr3_aa: CSVETGTGEDADTQYF; cdr3_nt: TGCAGCGTTGAAACCGGGACAGGGGAGGACGCAGATACGCAGTATTTT
v_call: TRBV4-2; d_call: NA; clone_size: NA; j_call: TRBJ1-5; cdr3_aa: CASSQVLAQNQNSNQPQHF; cdr3_nt: TGTGCCAGCAGCCAAGTGTTAGCGCAGAATCAAAATAGCAATCAGCCCCAGCATTTT
v_call: TRBV5-6; d_call: NA; clone_size: NA; j_call: TRBJ2-7; cdr3_aa: CASSLASQGFSYEQYF; cdr3_nt: TGTGCCAGCAGCTTGGCCTCACAGGGATTCTCCTACGAGCAGTACTTC
v_call: TRBV20-1; d_call: NA; clone_size: NA; j_call: TRBJ2-7; cdr3_aa: CSARGTDEQYF; cdr3_nt: TGCAGTGCTAGAGGGACAGACGAGCAGTACTTC
v_call: TRBV9; d_call: NA; clone_size: NA; j_call: TRBJ1-1; cdr3_aa: CASSTTGLNTEAFF; cdr3_nt: TGTGCCAGCAGCACTACAGGGCTGAACACTGAAGCTTTCTTT
v_call: TRBV27; d_call: NA; clone_size: NA; j_call: TRBJ2-2; cdr3_aa: CASTLTGELFF; cdr3_nt: TGTGCCAGCACTCTAACCGGGGAGCTGTTTTTT
v_call: TRBV14; d_call: TRBD2; clone_size: NA; j_call: TRBJ2-5; cdr3_aa: CASSQGLAIGAQYF; cdr3_nt: TGTGCCAGCAGCCAAGGACTAGCCATCGGAGCCCAGTACTTC
v_call: TRBV7-6; d_call: NA; clone_size: NA; j_call: TRBJ2-1; cdr3_aa: CASSPSPGYNNEQFF; cdr3_nt: TGTGCCAGCAGCCCATCCCCCGGGTATAACAATGAGCAGTTCTTC
v_call: TRBV7-2; d_call: NA; clone_size: NA; j_call: TRBJ2-3; cdr3_aa: CASSFRTHAPPDTQYF; cdr3_nt: TGTGCCAGCAGCTTTAGGACTCACGCACCCCCAGATACGCAGTATTTT
v_call: TRBV5-1; d_call: TRBD1; clone_size: NA; j_call: TRBJ1-6; cdr3_aa: CASSRGQPNSPLHF; cdr3_nt: TGCGCCAGCAGCAGGGGACAGCCTAATTCACCCCTCCACTTT
v_call: TRBV7-9; d_call: TRBD1; clone_size: NA; j_call: TRBJ1-2; cdr3_aa: CASSFGTGGALFSNYGYTF; cdr3_nt: TGTGCCAGCAGCTTCGGGACAGGGGGCGCATTATTCTCTAACTATGGCTACACCTTC
v_call: TRBV6-5; d_call: TRBD1; clone_size: NA; j_call: TRBJ1-5; cdr3_aa: CASSTGQGFRQPQHF; cdr3_nt: TGTGCCAGCAGCACAGGACAGGGGTTCCGGCAGCCCCAGCATTTT
v_call: TRBV5-5; d_call: NA; clone_size: NA; j_call: TRBJ1-5; cdr3_aa: CASSFDPGSNQPQHF; cdr3_nt: TGTGCCAGCAGCTTTGACCCAGGGAGCAATCAGCCCCAGCATTTT
v_call: TRBV28; d_call: NA; clone_size: NA; j_call: TRBJ1-6; cdr3_aa: CASSLEGPRRDPPLHF; cdr3_nt: TGTGCCAGCAGTTTGGAGGGCCCGCGGAGGGATCCACCCCTCCACTTT
v_call: TRBV2; d_call: TRBD1; clone_size: NA; j_call: TRBJ1-4; cdr3_aa: CASSRTGENEKLFF; cdr3_nt: TGTGCCAGCAGTCGGACAGGGGAGAATGAAAAACTGTTTTTT
v_call: TRBV11-2; d_call: TRBD1; clone_size: NA; j_call: TRBJ1-2; cdr3_aa: CASSPDPGQFYGYTF; cdr3_nt: TGTGCCAGCAGCCCGGACCCGGGACAGTTCTATGGCTACACCTTC
v_call: TRBV28; d_call: NA; clone_size: NA; j_call: TRBJ1-4; cdr3_aa: CASTPTGGTNEKLFF; cdr3_nt: TGTGCCAGCACCCCCACGGGGGGCACTAATGAAAAACTGTTTTTT